The subject of this entry is one T cell receptor beta chain. Its antigen target is currently unknown. It has no much larger one-base neighbor in the sample; base qualities were not kept. Using the deep immunoSEQ assay, TCR CDR3 regions were amplified from genomic DNA by multiplex PCR. Genomic DNA extracted from each cell subset was distributed evenly over all wells of several immunoSEQ 96-well plates, and each plate served as one replicate. For sorted subsets, approximately 210 ng genomic DNA, equal to tens of thousands of T cell genomes, was loaded into each replicate PCR. Purified libraries were quantified with a Qubit 3.0 fluorometer, sized on a Bioanalyzer 2100, and re-quantified with the KAPA Library Quantification kit. Every immunoSEQ 96-well plate was sequenced on a separate single-read 150-cycle Illumina NextSeq 550 flow cell. On the authors' methods: Because the immunoSEQ output included only junctional sequences and no quality scores, the filtering could not be the same as the filtering used for full-length reads. Sequences were annotated with PyIR, a Python wrapper for IgBLAST v1.9, using IMGT germline references to assign V/J genes and CDR3. Any read was removed if the V/J assignment was weak (E-value above 1e-6), the CDR3 was missing, or the read contained stop codons, out-of-frame junctions, or ambiguous translated residues. V3J clonotypes were defined by identical inferred V gene, J gene, and CDR3 amino acid sequence. The percentage overlap between two repertoires was calculated by dividing the number of shared unique clonotypes by the size of the smaller repertoire. Richness of each repertoire was evaluated using RTK rarefaction, the Chao1 estimator, and Recon v2.1 estimates of unobserved clonotypes. Generation probabilities for all TCRbeta clonotypes obtained by the gDNA method from a handful of donors were computed using OLGA. The table comes from immuneACCESS by way of TCRdb, which keeps in-frame sequences with V and J called. Part of the clones is missing from these tables; in studies checked, under half for an unresolved V gene and the rest for unknown reasons. D and trimming were read from the DNA, whereas the V and J calls and clone size are those reported in that table. This sample holds 150,000 to 200,000 clones; over 80% were observed only once. Around 0.072% of the sample lies in the top ten.

The CDR3 covers 15 residues, taking in both the cysteine and the phenylalanine. Only the CDR3 part of the read is kept: 45 bases, read in frame from the first base. V has 6 bases trimmed and J has 9 bases trimmed; junction bases matching no gene number 7. Reading the germline V gene (reference sequence) gives CDR1 MNHEY and CDR2 SMNVEV. The entry originates in a study of shared clonotypes between healthy human individuals (TCRdb year 2020). Turning to the overall study: Three men and a couple of women, aged 18 to 49 years, made up the cohort. For each donor, CD4 naive and CD4 memory were each given three plates, CD8 naive was given two plates, and CD8 memory was given one plate. To estimate repertoire size and how much clonotype sharing occurs between individuals, the study deeply sequenced the blood TCR repertoires of five healthy adults. Libraries were prepared and TCR repertoires were sequenced by different laboratories using diverse techniques, in order to increase sequencing depth and limit assay-specific biases. Each donor's leukapheresis produced roughly between roughly 0.85 and 9.5 billion PBMCs.

The donors were healthy, HIV-negative adults who had no recently reported acute infections or vaccinations. Every donor was a Caucasian adult residing in Nashville, Tennessee, USA. CD4+ T cells were enriched by magnetic negative selection, after which naive cells were positively selected on CD45RA and the negative fraction was taken as the memory subset. After blood collection by leukapheresis, PBMCs were isolated using Ficoll-Histopaque density gradient centrifugation and then cryopreserved in the vapor phase of liquid nitrogen. Analytical flow cytometry was used to check the purity and quantity of each magnetically sorted T cell population. From each sorted fraction, genomic DNA was isolated and quantified by UV absorbance on a Nanodrop 2000c. Study-level results and caveats: Based on pairwise subsampling, the degree of clonotype sharing among donors was expected to be affected by sequencing depth. When several donors were compared, the shared fraction of clonotypes was about 5% for naive CD4, roughly 3.4% for naive CD8, 2% to 2.5% for memory CD4, and around 0.4% for memory CD8. Estimated clonotype richness was generally larger for naive than for memory subsets. The small number of donors limited the genetic and exposure-history diversity represented. Clonotypes shared by all four sorted-subset donors showed higher generation probabilities than non-shared clonotypes. Even with the large sequencing depth, rarefaction of the sorted-subset datasets indicated that sequencing was incomplete. Sampling was restricted to blood, and TCR repertoires in tissue are likely to differ from TCR repertoires in blood.

The V and J genes are TRBV27 and TRBJ2-1; TRBD2 aligns with 14 central bases. This clonotype was obtained from a woman under 40 in good health. The specimen sequenced was naive CD4+ T cells sorted from blood. Sample cell subset or site, as interpreted from the label and publication: CD45RA+ positively selected. The CDR3 region reads CASSPGTSGSVEQFF. The sequence in DNA is TGTGCCAGCAGCCCCGGGACTAGCGGGAGTGTTGAGCAGTTCTTC.